A single sample is the source of the 17 T cell receptor beta chains below, sequenced in a study of T cells of healthy individuals. TCRdb independently ran MiXCR on the 5' RACE reads; one entry per CDR3 protein. The data contain tens of thousands of distinct CDR3 sequences, 3.5% to 5.5% of them singletons. The receptors here all came from a human donor in good health.

This chain connects TRBV2 to TRBJ1-1; D perhaps matches TRBD1 (6 bases). Germline lookup yields CDR1 SNHLY and CDR2 FYNNEI. V gave up 7 bases and J gave up 3 bases, with 12 bases separating them. The CDR3 spans 13 residues. CDR3 loop: CASTLQGYTEAFF. The CDR3 nucleotides read TGTGCCAGCACTCTACAGGGTTACACTGAAGCTTTCTTT. Filled out from reference TRBV2 and TRBJ1-1, the complete variable domain reads EPEVTQTPSHQVTQMGQEVILRCVPISNHLYFYWYRQILGQKVEFLVSFYNNEISEKSEIFDDQFSVERPDGSNFTLKIRSTKLEDSAMYFCASTLQGYTEAFFGQGTRLTVV.

In its sample, this clonotype was seen many times. The chain couples TRBV20-1 to TRBJ2-1; D not resolved. The V and J ends lost 7 bases and 7 bases respectively, with 20 bases between them. The CDR3 spans 14 residues. Germline V gene data show CDR1 as DFQATT and CDR2 as SNEGSKA (reference sequence). This CDR3 is CSVTAPLLGNEQFF. DNA for the CDR3: TGCAGTGTCACAGCCCCCCTGCTGGGTAATGAGCAGTTCTTC.

In its sample, this clonotype was seen many times. The CDR3 here is CASSESPYNEQFF. The CDR3, as DNA: TGTGCCAGCAGTGAAAGCCCGTACAATGAGCAGTTCTTC. V is TRBV6-1 and J is TRBJ2-1; D remains unclear. Germline loops: CDR1 MNHNS, CDR2 SASEGT. There are 13 residues in the CDR3. Trimming shortened V by 2 bases and J by 4 bases, and 6 bases separated the two germline ends.

This clonotype showed up many times. The chain recombines TRBV11-3 with TRBJ1-1; possibly TRBD1 for D (6 bases). Trimming pared 8 bases from V and 1 base from J, leaving 8 bases between. The germline gives CDR1 SGHNT, CDR2 YENEEA. This CDR3 is built from 12 residues. CDR3 region: CASRGQNTEAFF. The CDR3 DNA is TGTGCCAGCCGGGGACAGAACACTGAAGCTTTCTTT.

This clonotype was observed many times. The V gene is TRBV6-1, the J gene TRBJ1-6; 9 bases are shared with TRBD1. The CDR3 runs to 17 residues. Germline CDR1 is MNHNS and CDR2 is SASEGT. After removal of 1 base from V and 16 bases from J, the junction contained 17 bases not matched to a gene. The CDR3 region has the DNA TGTGCCAGCAGTGAAGGATTCCCGGGACAGGGACCATTTCGGCTCCACTTT. It codes for CASSEGFPGQGPFRLHF.

This clonotype was found many times. V usage is TRBV10-3 and J usage is TRBJ1-2, with 7 bases that match TRBD1. The V gene's germline CDR1 is ENHRY and CDR2 SYGVKD. There are 13 residues in the CDR3. V shed 3 bases and J 6 bases; nucleotides not matched to a gene: 4. The CDR3 DNA reads as TGTGCCATCAGTGATTTAGGGGGCAATGGCTACACCTTC. Translated, it gives CAISDLGGNGYTF.

This clonotype came up many times. V is TRBV11-1 and J is TRBJ2-3; D uncertain. V was shortened by 1 base and J by 6 bases, with 11 bases between the two germline ends. The CDR3 covers 14 residues. Germline CDR1 and CDR2: SGHAT and FQDESV (reference sequence). CDR3 sequence: CASSLERLGDTQYF. DNA of the CDR3: TGTGCCAGCAGCTTAGAAAGGCTCGGGGATACGCAGTATTTT.

V gene TRBV11-3 combines with J gene TRBJ2-3; D is undetermined. The CDR3 spans 16 residues. Germline CDR1 SGHNT, CDR2 YENEEA. V was cut by 1 base and J by 1 base, with 12 bases left in between. The CDR3 loop is CASSLAQARGTDTQYF. CDR3 nucleotide sequence: TGTGCCAGCAGCTTAGCTCAAGCTAGGGGCACAGATACGCAGTATTTT.

This clonotype was picked up many times. The chain uses TRBV12-3 or TRBV12-4 and TRBJ2-7; tentatively, D is TRBD2 (6 bases). The CDR3 runs 13 residues. Trimming took off 6 bases at V and 4 bases at J, with 13 bases between the two ends. CDR3 in amino acids: CASSLGLEYEQYF. CDR3 nucleotide sequence: TGTGCCAGCAGCCTGGGACTGGAGTACGAGCAGTACTTC.

This clonotype was seen more than once but under ten times. This sequence joins TRBV29-1 and TRBJ2-7, with D possibly TRBD2 on 5 matching bases. Germline CDR1 and CDR2: SQVTM and ANQGSEA. V gave up 2 bases and J gave up 3 bases, with 14 bases separating them. The CDR3 spans 14 residues. CDR3 coding DNA: TGCAGCGTTGAAAGGGCGGGTAGGAGCTACGAGCAGTACTTC. Translating gives CSVERAGRSYEQYF.

The chain has TRBV7-9 and TRBJ1-6; 7 nucleotides line up with TRBD1. This CDR3 region has 18 residues. Trimming removed 5 bases from V and 1 base from J; junction bases left unmatched: 11. Germline CDR1 and CDR2: SEHNR and FQNEAQ (reference sequence). The CDR3 is CASSADETGKSYNSPLHF. In DNA form, the CDR3 reads TGTGCCAGCAGCGCTGACGAGACAGGGAAATCCTATAATTCACCCCTCCACTTT.

The chain uses TRBV7-9 and TRBJ2-7; 11 bases match TRBD1. Germline values: CDR1 SEHNR, CDR2 FQNEAQ (reference sequence). This CDR3 contains 16 residues. V was clipped by 6 bases and J by 5 bases; unmatched bases: 12. The CDR3 loop reads CASSLPWDRGSDEQYF. CDR3 bases: TGTGCCAGCAGTCTCCCCTGGGACAGGGGGAGCGACGAGCAGTACTTC.

This sequence joins TRBV6-2 or TRBV6-3 and TRBJ2-1; 7 bases are shared with TRBD2. V was clipped by 6 bases and J by 5 bases; unmatched bases: 16. Germline V CDR1 and CDR2: MNHEY, SVGEGT. The CDR3 is 17 residues long. DNA of the CDR3: TGTGCCAGCAGAGGTTGGCGGGGGACGCTCCAAAACAATGAGCAGTTCTTC. Translation: CASRGWRGTLQNNEQFF.

In its sample, this clonotype was seen many times. V gene TRBV7-2 combines with J gene TRBJ2-7; 10 nucleotides align to TRBD2. Unmatched junction bases numbered 13, after V lost 0 bases and J lost 5 bases. Germline CDR1 reads SGHTA; CDR2 reads FQGNSA. The CDR3 is 18 residues long. CDR3 coding DNA: TGTGCCAGCAGCTTAGCCCCTTCTGGGGTAGCGGGAGGCCACGAGCAGTACTTC. This translates into CASSLAPSGVAGGHEQYF. The full variable domain, completed using reference TRBV7-2 and TRBJ2-7, is GAGVSQSPSNKVTEKGKDVELRCDPISGHTALYWYRQSLGQGLEFLIYFQGNSAPDKSGLPSDRFSAERTGGSVSTLTIQRTQQEDSAVYLCASSLAPSGVAGGHEQYFGPGTRLTVT.

This rearrangement joins TRBV12-3 or TRBV12-4 to TRBJ2-1; 10 positions match TRBD2. V shed 7 bases and J 1 base; nucleotides not matched to a gene: 7. CDR3 size: 16 residues. CDR3 residues: CASTSSGSGSYNEQFF. The CDR3 DNA reads as TGTGCCAGCACCTCTAGCGGGAGCGGGTCCTACAATGAGCAGTTCTTC.

This clonotype was observed a handful of times. DNA of the CDR3: TGTGCCAGCAGCCCCTGGGGGGGGAACGACAATGAGCAGTTCTTC. Residues: CASSPWGGNDNEQFF. The V call is TRBV7-3, the J call TRBJ2-1; 7 bases match TRBD2. The V and J ends lost 5 bases and 5 bases, in that order; junction bases with no gene match: 9. The length of the CDR3 is 15 residues. The germline CDR1 and CDR2 sequences are SGHTA and FQGTGA. Full variable domain (outside the CDR3, taken from reference TRBV7-3 and TRBJ2-1): GAGVSQTPSNKVTEKGKYVELRCDPISGHTALYWYRQSLGQGPEFLIYFQGTGAADDSGLPNDRFFAVRPEGSVSTLKIQRTERGDSAVYLCASSPWGGNDNEQFFGPGTRLTVL.

This clonotype was counted many times. The chain combines TRBV29-1 with TRBJ2-7, with a weak D call TRBD1 (7 bases). Deletions cut 7 bases from V and 2 bases from J, with 12 bases between. This CDR3 has 12 amino acids. Germline V gene data show CDR1 as SQVTM and CDR2 as ANQGSEA. The DNA for the CDR3 is TGCAGCGCGGAGGGGGCGGCCTACGAGCAGTACTTC. This translates into CSAEGAAYEQYF.